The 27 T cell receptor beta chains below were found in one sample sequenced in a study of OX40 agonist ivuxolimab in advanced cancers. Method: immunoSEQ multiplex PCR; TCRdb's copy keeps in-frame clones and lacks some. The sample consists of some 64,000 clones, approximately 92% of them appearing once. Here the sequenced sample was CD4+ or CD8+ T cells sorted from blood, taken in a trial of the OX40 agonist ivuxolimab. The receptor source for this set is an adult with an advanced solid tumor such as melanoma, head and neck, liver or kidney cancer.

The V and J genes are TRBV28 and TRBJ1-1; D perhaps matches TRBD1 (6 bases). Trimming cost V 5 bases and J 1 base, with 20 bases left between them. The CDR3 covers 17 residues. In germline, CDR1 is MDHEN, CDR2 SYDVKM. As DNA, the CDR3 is TGTGCCAGCAGTACCGACCCGGGACACCCCCCGAACACTGAAGCTTTCTTT. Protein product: CASSTDPGHPPNTEAFF.

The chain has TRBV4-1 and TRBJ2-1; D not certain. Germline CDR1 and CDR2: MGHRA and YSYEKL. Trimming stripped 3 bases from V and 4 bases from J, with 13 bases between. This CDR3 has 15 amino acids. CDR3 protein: CASSQEELIYNEQFF. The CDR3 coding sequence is TGCGCCAGCAGCCAGGAAGAATTGATTTACAATGAGCAGTTCTTC.

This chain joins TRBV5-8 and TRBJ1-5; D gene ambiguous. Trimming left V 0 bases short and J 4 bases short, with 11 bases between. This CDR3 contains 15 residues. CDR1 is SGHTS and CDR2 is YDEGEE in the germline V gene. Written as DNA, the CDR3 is TGTGCCAGCAGCTTGGAGGGTCAGGTTAATCAGCCCCAGCATTTT. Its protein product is CASSLEGQVNQPQHF.

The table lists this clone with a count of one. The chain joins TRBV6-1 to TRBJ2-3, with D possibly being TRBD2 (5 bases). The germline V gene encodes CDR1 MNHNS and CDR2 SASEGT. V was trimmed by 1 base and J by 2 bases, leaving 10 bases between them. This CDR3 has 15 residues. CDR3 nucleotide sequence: TGTGCCAGCAGTGAAGATGGGAGCGCCACAGATACGCAGTATTTT. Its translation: CASSEDGSATDTQYF.

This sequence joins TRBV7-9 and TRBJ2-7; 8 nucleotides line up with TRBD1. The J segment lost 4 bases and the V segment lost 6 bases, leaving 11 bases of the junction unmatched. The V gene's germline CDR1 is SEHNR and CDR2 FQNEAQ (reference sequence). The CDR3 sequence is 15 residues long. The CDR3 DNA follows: TGTGCCAGCAGTTATGGACAGGGCTCCCATTACGAGCAGTACTTC. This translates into CASSYGQGSHYEQYF.

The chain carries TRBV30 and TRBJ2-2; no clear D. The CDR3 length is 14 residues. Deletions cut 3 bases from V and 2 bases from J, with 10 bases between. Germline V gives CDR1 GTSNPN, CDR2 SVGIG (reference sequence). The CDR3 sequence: CAWRAQSNTGELFF. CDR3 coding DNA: TGTGCCTGGAGGGCACAGAGTAACACCGGGGAGCTGTTTTTT.

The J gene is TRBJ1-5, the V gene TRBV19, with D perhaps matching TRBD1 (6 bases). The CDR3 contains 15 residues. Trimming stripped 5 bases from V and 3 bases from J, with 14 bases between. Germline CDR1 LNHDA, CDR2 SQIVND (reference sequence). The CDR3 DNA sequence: TGTGCCAGTAGTTCCTGGACAGTACTCAATCAGCCCCAGCATTTT. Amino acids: CASSSWTVLNQPQHF.

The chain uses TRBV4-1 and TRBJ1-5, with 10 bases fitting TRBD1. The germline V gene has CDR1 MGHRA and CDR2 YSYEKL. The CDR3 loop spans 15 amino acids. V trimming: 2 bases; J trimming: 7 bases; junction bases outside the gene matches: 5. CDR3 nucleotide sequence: TGCGCCAGCAGCCAATCGGGACAGGGGTTCCAGCCCCAGCATTTT. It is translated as CASSQSGQGFQPQHF.

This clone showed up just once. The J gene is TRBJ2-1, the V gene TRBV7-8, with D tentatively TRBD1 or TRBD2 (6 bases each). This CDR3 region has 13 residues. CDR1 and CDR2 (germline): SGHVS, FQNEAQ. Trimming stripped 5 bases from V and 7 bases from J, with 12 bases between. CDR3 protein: CASSPRGRNEQFF. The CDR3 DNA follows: TGTGCCAGCAGCCCCCGGGGGCGGAATGAGCAGTTCTTC.

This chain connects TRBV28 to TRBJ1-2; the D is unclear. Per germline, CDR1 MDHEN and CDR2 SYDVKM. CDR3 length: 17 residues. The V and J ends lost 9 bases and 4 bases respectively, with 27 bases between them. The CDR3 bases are TGTGCCAGTCTTCCCCGGGAAGTGGAGTACTTGTCCTATGGCTACACCTTC. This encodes CASLPREVEYLSYGYTF.

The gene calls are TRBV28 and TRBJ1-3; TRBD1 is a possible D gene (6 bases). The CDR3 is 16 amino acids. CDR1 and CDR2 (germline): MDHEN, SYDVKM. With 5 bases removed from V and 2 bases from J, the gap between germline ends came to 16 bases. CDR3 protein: CASSQVPGGPGNTIYF. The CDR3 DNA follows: TGTGCCAGCAGTCAAGTCCCCGGGGGGCCTGGAAACACCATATATTTT.

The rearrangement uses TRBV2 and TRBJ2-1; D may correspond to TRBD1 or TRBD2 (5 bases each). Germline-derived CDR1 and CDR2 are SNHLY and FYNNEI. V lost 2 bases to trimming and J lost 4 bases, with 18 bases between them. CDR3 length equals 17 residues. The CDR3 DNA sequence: TGTGCCAGCAGTGAATCAATGGCCAGTGGGACGTACAATGAGCAGTTCTTC. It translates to CASSESMASGTYNEQFF. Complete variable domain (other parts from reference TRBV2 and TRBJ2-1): EPEVTQTPSHQVTQMGQEVILRCVPISNHLYFYWYRQILGQKVEFLVSFYNNEISEKSEIFDDQFSVERPDGSNFTLKIRSTKLEDSAMYFCASSESMASGTYNEQFFGPGTRLTVL.

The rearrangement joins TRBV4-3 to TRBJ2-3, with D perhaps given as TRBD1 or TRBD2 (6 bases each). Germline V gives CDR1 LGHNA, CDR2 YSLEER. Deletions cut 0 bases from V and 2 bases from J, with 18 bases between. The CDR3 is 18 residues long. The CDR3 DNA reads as TGCGCCAGCAGCCAAGATCGTTGGGGGGCCGAGGTCACAGATACGCAGTATTTT. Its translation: CASSQDRWGAEVTDTQYF.

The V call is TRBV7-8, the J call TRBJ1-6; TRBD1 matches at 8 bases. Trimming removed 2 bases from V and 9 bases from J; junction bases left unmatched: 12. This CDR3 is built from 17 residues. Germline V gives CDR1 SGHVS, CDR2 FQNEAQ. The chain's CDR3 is CASSLIPDRVRISPLHF. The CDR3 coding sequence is TGTGCCAGCAGCTTAATCCCGGACAGGGTCAGGATTTCACCCCTCCACTTT.

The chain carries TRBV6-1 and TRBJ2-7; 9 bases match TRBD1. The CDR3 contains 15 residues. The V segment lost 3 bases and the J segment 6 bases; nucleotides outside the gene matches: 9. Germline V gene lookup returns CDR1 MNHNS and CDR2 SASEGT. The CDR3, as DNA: TGTGCCAGCAGTGAGCCGGGACAGGGCTCGCTCGAGCAGTACGTC. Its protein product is CASSEPGQGSLEQYV.

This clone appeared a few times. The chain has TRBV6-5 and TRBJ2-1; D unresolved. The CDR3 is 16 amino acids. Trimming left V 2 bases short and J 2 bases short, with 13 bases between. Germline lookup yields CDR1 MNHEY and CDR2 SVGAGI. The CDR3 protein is CASSYDALGAYNEQFF. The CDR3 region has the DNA TGTGCCAGCAGTTACGATGCGCTTGGGGCCTACAATGAGCAGTTCTTC.

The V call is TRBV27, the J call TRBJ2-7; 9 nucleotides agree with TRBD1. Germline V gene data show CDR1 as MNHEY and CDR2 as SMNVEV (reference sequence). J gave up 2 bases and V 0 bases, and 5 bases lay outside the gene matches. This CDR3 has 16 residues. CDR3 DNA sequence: TGTGCCAGCAGTTTATCAGGGACAGGGTCGACCTACGAGCAGTACGTC. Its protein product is CASSLSGTGSTYEQYV.

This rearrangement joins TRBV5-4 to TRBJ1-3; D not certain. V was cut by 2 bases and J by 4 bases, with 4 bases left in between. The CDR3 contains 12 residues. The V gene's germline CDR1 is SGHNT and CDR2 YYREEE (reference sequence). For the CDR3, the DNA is TGTGCCAGCAGCTTCTCCGGAAACACCATATATTTT. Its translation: CASSFSGNTIYF.

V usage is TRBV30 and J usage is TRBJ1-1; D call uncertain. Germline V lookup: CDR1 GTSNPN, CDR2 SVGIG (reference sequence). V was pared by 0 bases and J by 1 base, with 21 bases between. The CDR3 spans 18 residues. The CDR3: CAWSVLTWSEGPNTEAFF. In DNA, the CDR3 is TGTGCCTGGAGTGTACTGACCTGGAGTGAAGGCCCGAACACTGAAGCTTTCTTT. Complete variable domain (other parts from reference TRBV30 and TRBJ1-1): SQTIHQWPATLVQPVGSPLSLECTVEGTSNPNLYWYRQAAGRGLQLLFYSVGIGQISSEVPQNLSASRPQDRQFILSSKKLLLSDSGFYLCAWSVLTWSEGPNTEAFFGQGTRLTVV.

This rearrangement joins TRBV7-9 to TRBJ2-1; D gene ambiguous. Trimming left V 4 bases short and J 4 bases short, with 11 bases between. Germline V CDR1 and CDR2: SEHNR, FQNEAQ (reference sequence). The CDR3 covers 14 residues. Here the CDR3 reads CASSSPPLYNEQFF. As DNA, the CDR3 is TGTGCCAGCAGCTCCCCCCCCCTATACAATGAGCAGTTCTTC. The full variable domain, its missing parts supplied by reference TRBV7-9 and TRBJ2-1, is DTGVSQNPRHKITKRGQNVTFRCDPISEHNRLYWYRQTLGQGPEFLTYFQNEAQLEKSRLLSDRFSAERPKGSFSTLEIQRTEQGDSAMYLCASSSPPLYNEQFFGPGTRLTVL.

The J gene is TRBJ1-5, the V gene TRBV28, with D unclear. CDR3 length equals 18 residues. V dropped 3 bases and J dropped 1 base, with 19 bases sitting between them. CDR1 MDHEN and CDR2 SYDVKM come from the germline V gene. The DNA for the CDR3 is TGTGCCAGCAGTTTCTCACCGCCCGGCAGCGCGAGCAATCAGCCCCAGCATTTT. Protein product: CASSFSPPGSASNQPQHF.

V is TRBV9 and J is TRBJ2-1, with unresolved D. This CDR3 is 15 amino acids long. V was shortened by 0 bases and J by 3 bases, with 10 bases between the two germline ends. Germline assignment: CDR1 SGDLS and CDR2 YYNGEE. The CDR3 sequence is CASSVDLPFYNEQFF. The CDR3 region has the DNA TGTGCCAGCAGCGTAGATCTCCCCTTCTACAATGAGCAGTTCTTC. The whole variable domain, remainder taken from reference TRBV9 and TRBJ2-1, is DSGVTQTPKHLITATGQRVTLRCSPRSGDLSVYWYQQSLDQGLQFLIQYYNGEERAKGNILERFSAQQFPDLHSELNLSSLELGDSALYFCASSVDLPFYNEQFFGPGTRLTVL.

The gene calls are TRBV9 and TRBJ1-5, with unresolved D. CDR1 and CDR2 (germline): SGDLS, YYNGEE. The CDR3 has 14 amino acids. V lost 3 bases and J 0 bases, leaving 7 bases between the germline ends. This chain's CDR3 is CASSALYSNQPQHF. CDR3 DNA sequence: TGTGCCAGCAGCGCCCTATATAGCAATCAGCCCCAGCATTTT.

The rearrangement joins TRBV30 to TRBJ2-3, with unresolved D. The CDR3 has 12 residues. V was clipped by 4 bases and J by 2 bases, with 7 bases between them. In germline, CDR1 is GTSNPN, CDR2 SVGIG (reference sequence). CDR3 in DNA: TGTGCCTGGACTGAGTACACAGATACGCAGTATTTT. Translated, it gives CAWTEYTDTQYF.

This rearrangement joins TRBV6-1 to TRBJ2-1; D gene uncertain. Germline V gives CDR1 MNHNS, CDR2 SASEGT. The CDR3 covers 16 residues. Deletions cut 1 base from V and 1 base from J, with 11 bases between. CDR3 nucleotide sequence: TGTGCCAGCAGTGAAGGTATAACGCTGTCCTACAATGAGCAGTTCTTC. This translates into CASSEGITLSYNEQFF.

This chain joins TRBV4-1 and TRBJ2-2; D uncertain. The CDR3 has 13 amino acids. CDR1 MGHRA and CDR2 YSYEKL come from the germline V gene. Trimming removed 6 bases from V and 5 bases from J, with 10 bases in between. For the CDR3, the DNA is TGCGCCAGCAGTATAAAAAGAACCGGGGAGCTGTTTTTT. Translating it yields CASSIKRTGELFF.

The CDR3 DNA is TGTGCCAGCAGTTTTGGGGCGACCCAGTACTTC. Translation gives CASSFGATQYF. This chain joins TRBV27 and TRBJ2-5; D perhaps matches TRBD1 (5 bases). The germline V and J ends were trimmed by 3 bases and 7 bases, with 6 bases remaining between them. The CDR3 runs to 11 residues. Germline lookup yields CDR1 MNHEY and CDR2 SMNVEV (reference sequence).